These 29 T cell receptor beta chains originate from one sample sequenced in a study of post-analysis software for immune sequencing data. Findings and limits, study-wide: About five TRBV segments were more frequent in patients than controls; TRBV5-6, TRBV5-1 and TRBV20-1 belonged to this group.

No cognate antigen is known for these TCRs. Unique molecular identifiers tagged the TCR beta cDNA libraries. MiXCR, applied by TCRdb to the PCR reads, yields one record per CDR3 protein. The sample lists about 500,000 distinct CDR3 sequences; roughly 45% were seen once. Sample: blood. These receptors were collected from a girl aged 5 to 17 with multiple sclerosis.

The CDR3 is CASSPLSGLNTGELFF. CDR3 DNA: TGTGCCAGCAGTCCATTAAGCGGGTTGAACACCGGGGAGCTGTTTTTT. This chain joins TRBV28 and TRBJ2-2, with D possibly being TRBD2 (6 bases). Germline CDR1 and CDR2: MDHEN and SYDVKM. V was clipped by 5 bases and J by 1 base, with 14 bases between them. This CDR3 is 16 amino acids long.

This clonotype was recorded a few times. J is TRBJ2-1 and V is TRBV11-3; 11 bases agree with TRBD2. The CDR3 extends over 16 amino acids. Germline CDR1 is SGHNT and CDR2 is YENEEA. Trimming took 4 bases from V and 3 from J; bases not matched to a gene: 5. Written as DNA, the CDR3 is TGTGCCAGCAGCTCCGGAGGACTAGCGGGCTACAATGAGCAGTTCTTC. This sequence encodes CASSSGGLAGYNEQFF.

Remarks on this clonotype: With a much larger clone just one base away, this may be a read error. This rearrangement joins TRBV20-1 to TRBJ2-1, with D possibly TRBD2 on 6 matching bases. In germline, CDR1 is DFQATT, CDR2 SNEGSKA (reference sequence). V was trimmed by 3 bases and J by 8 bases, leaving 17 bases between them. CDR3 length equals 14 residues. CDR3 DNA sequence: TGCAGTGCTAGTCGTCCTAGCGATTTGGATGAGCAGTTCTTC. It codes for CSASRPSDLDEQFF.

V usage is TRBV20-1 and J usage is TRBJ2-4, with 9 bases aligning to TRBD1. The end of the DNA aligns better with TRBJ2-7, so the J call may be wrong. Germline values: CDR1 DFQATT, CDR2 SNEGSKA (reference sequence). The CDR3 runs to 15 residues. CDR3 region: CSAREWDRVLYEQYF. The CDR3 DNA is TGCAGTGCTAGAGAATGGGACAGGGTCCTCTACGAGCAGTACTTC.

The gene calls are TRBV7-2 and TRBJ2-1; 7 bases agree with TRBD2. V lost 5 bases and J lost 7; bases outside the gene matches: 8. Germline V gene data show CDR1 as SGHTA and CDR2 as FQGNSA. The CDR3 has 14 residues. Written as DNA, the CDR3 is TGTGCCAGCAGCCTACCCGGGGAGGGTAATGAGCAGTTCTTC. Amino acids: CASSLPGEGNEQFF. The variable domain in full, with the rest retrieved from reference TRBV7-2 and TRBJ2-1, is GAGVSQSPSNKVTEKGKDVELRCDPISGHTALYWYRQSLGQGLEFLIYFQGNSAPDKSGLPSDRFSAERTGGSVSTLTIQRTQQEDSAVYLCASSLPGEGNEQFFGPGTRLTVL.

This clonotype was counted between two and nine times. The chain is built from TRBV9 and TRBJ2-3, with D unclear. The CDR3 loop spans 15 amino acids. Germline CDR1 is SGDLS and CDR2 is YYNGEE. The germline V and J ends were trimmed by 1 base and 0 bases, with 9 bases remaining between them. CDR3 coding DNA: TGTGCCAGCAGCGTATCTGGACGGAGCACAGATACGCAGTATTTT. Translation gives CASSVSGRSTDTQYF.

This clonotype was seen a few times. The chain joins TRBV20-1 to TRBJ2-5; no definite D call. The V and J ends lost 2 bases and 0 bases respectively, with 7 bases between them. CDR3 length: 13 amino acids. Germline V gene lookup returns CDR1 DFQATT and CDR2 SNEGSKA (reference sequence). DNA for the CDR3: TGCAGTGCTAGACGGCCGTACCAAGAGACCCAGTACTTC. It is translated as CSARRPYQETQYF.

This clonotype was detected only a few times. V usage is TRBV5-1 and J usage is TRBJ1-2; D possibly corresponds to TRBD1 (5 bases). Trimming took off 4 bases at V and 4 bases at J, with 11 bases between the two ends. The CDR3 length is 13 residues. Germline assignment: CDR1 SGHRS and CDR2 YFSETQ. Here the CDR3 reads CASSRDLPYGYTF. For the CDR3, the DNA is TGCGCCAGCAGCCGGGACTTACCCTATGGCTACACCTTC.

The genes are TRBV20-1 and TRBJ2-7; no definite D call. The CDR3 has 13 residues. CDR1 is DFQATT, CDR2 SNEGSKA, per germline (reference sequence). Trimming took off 3 bases at V and 5 bases at J, with 14 bases between the two ends. CDR3 region: CSARISPPDEQYF. CDR3 DNA sequence: TGCAGTGCTAGGATCTCTCCACCCGACGAGCAGTACTTC.

CDR3: CASRWDSGTGELFF. The CDR3 DNA sequence: TGTGCCAGCAGATGGGACTCAGGGACCGGGGAGCTGTTTTTT. The V call is TRBV6-4, the J call TRBJ2-2; TRBD2 might be the D (6 bases). This CDR3 spans 14 amino acids. Germline CDR1 reads MRHNA; CDR2 reads SNTAGT. Trimming shortened V by 6 bases and J by 5 bases, and 13 bases separated the two germline ends.

This clonotype has a handful of counts. CDR3 sequence (DNA): TGCAGCGTTGAGGGGGACTCCTACCCAATAGAGCAGTTCTTC. Protein sequence: CSVEGDSYPIEQFF. This chain uses TRBV29-1 with TRBJ2-1; tentative D call: TRBD2 (6 bases). This CDR3 spans 14 amino acids. The germline V and J ends were trimmed by 3 bases and 10 bases, with 19 bases remaining between them. From germline, CDR1 is SQVTM and CDR2 ANQGSEA.

V usage is TRBV28 and J usage is TRBJ2-1; D unresolved. The V and J ends lost 3 bases and 6 bases respectively, with 3 bases between them. This CDR3 region has 11 residues. Per germline, CDR1 MDHEN and CDR2 SYDVKM. Written as DNA, the CDR3 is TGTGCCAGCAGTTTCCCCAATGAGCAGTTCTTC. It is translated as CASSFPNEQFF.

This clonotype has a handful of counts. The chain employs TRBV3-1 and TRBJ2-5; tentative D call: TRBD2 (6 bases). In germline, CDR1 is LGHDT, CDR2 YNNKEL (reference sequence). Trimming pared 5 bases from V and 9 bases from J, leaving 10 bases between. The CDR3 covers 11 residues. CDR3 region: CASSWRGAQYF. The CDR3 DNA reads TGTGCCAGCAGCTGGAGGGGAGCCCAGTACTTC.

The rearrangement joins TRBV9 to TRBJ2-3; D is undetermined. There are 16 residues in the CDR3. The ends were cut back, 0 bases at V and 6 bases at J, with 17 bases in the middle. Germline V lookup: CDR1 SGDLS, CDR2 YYNGEE. CDR3 loop: CASSVAPGPGRDTQYF. The DNA for the CDR3 is TGTGCCAGCAGCGTAGCCCCGGGTCCAGGACGGGATACGCAGTATTTT.

The genes are TRBV6-5 and TRBJ1-6; 9 bases are a match to TRBD1. Trimming removed 3 bases from V and 7 bases from J; junction bases left unmatched: 4. Per the germline V gene, CDR1 is MNHEY and CDR2 is SVGAGI. The CDR3 is 15 residues long. The CDR3 nucleotides are TGTGCCAGCAGTTATTCCGGGACAGGGAATTCACCCCTCCACTTT. It is translated as CASSYSGTGNSPLHF.

The rearrangement joins TRBV28 to TRBJ1-2, with 10 bases lining up with TRBD1. This CDR3 has 13 residues. The ends lost 5 bases at V and 8 bases at J; junction bases unmatched: 5. The germline CDR1 and CDR2 sequences are MDHEN and SYDVKM. The CDR3 reads CASSGGQGSGYTF. In DNA form, the CDR3 reads TGTGCCAGCAGTGGGGGACAGGGGAGCGGCTACACCTTC.

This clonotype was observed once. This rearrangement joins TRBV7-2 to TRBJ2-1; D perhaps matches TRBD2 (5 bases). The CDR3 consists of 12 residues. The V and J ends lost 6 bases and 9 bases respectively, with 12 bases between them. Germline CDR1 reads SGHTA; CDR2 reads FQGNSA. The CDR3 DNA is TGTGCCAGCAGTGGGAGTACGGTTGAGCAGTTCTTC. It is translated as CASSGSTVEQFF.

This chain links TRBV6-5 with TRBJ2-1; 8 nucleotides agree with TRBD2. The V gene end was trimmed by 1 base and the J gene end by 6 bases; junction bases not matched to a gene: 5. The CDR3 consists of 15 residues. The germline gives CDR1 MNHEY, CDR2 SVGAGI. CDR3 loop: CASSYFSGEFNEQFF. The DNA for the CDR3 is TGTGCCAGCAGTTACTTTAGCGGGGAGTTCAATGAGCAGTTCTTC.

There are a few counts of this clonotype. The chain employs TRBV11-1 and TRBJ2-7; 9 bases map to TRBD2. There are 16 residues in the CDR3. Per germline, CDR1 SGHAT and CDR2 FQDESV (reference sequence). The ends lost 2 bases at V and 2 bases at J; junction bases unmatched: 7. The CDR3 protein is CASSLPSGRLTYEQYF. The DNA of the CDR3 is TGTGCCAGCAGCTTACCCAGCGGGAGGCTTACCTACGAGCAGTACTTC.

This clonotype appeared a single time. An end of the junction differs from the germline gene, which may be a read error. The chain links TRBV20-1 to TRBJ1-6; 7 nucleotides line up with TRBD1. The germline V gene has CDR1 DFQATT and CDR2 SNEGSKA (reference sequence). This CDR3 comprises 14 residues. CDR3 in DNA: TGCAGCGCTAGATCACAGGGGATGAATTCACCCCTCCACTTT. It encodes CSARSQGMNSPLHF.

J is TRBJ2-3 and V is TRBV4-1; D remains ambiguous. The V and J ends lost 3 bases and 4 bases respectively, with 14 bases between them. The CDR3 sequence is 15 residues long. Germline V gene sequence: CDR1 MGHRA, CDR2 YSYEKL. CDR3 coding DNA: TGCGCCAGCAGCCATGGTCTTCTATCCGCAGATACGCAGTATTTT. It translates to CASSHGLLSADTQYF.

The chain is built from TRBV7-2 and TRBJ2-7; D is possibly TRBD1 (5 bases). Trimming took 1 base from V and 1 from J, leaving 11 bases between them. The CDR3 length is 15 residues. In germline, CDR1 is SGHTA, CDR2 FQGNSA. The CDR3, as DNA: TGTGCCAGCAGCTTAGTCCCAGGGTTTTCCTACGAGCAGTACTTC. This gives the protein CASSLVPGFSYEQYF.

The table lists this clonotype with many counts. This rearrangement joins TRBV7-2 to TRBJ2-1, with D perhaps assigned TRBD1 or TRBD2 (6 bases each). CDR3 length: 13 residues. Per the germline V gene, CDR1 is SGHTA and CDR2 is FQGNSA. Between the trimmed V and J ends, which lost 5 bases and 5 bases, there was a span of 10 bases. DNA of the CDR3: TGTGCCAGCAGCCCGGGGGCGCACAATGAGCAGTTCTTC. The encoded protein is CASSPGAHNEQFF.

Here the CDR3 reads CASSPGGSYNEQYF. Written as DNA, the CDR3 is TGTGCCAGCAGCCCCGGGGGGTCCTACAATGAGCAGTACTTC. The chain combines TRBV28 with TRBJ2-7, with 7 bases lining up with TRBD2. Germline V gene data show CDR1 as MDHEN and CDR2 as SYDVKM. V lost 6 bases and J lost 7; bases outside the gene matches: 12. The CDR3 has 14 amino acids.

The V call is TRBV5-1, the J call TRBJ1-5, with D possibly matching TRBD1 (6 bases). Per germline, CDR1 SGHRS and CDR2 YFSETQ. There are 16 residues in the CDR3. Trimming took 4 bases from V and 2 from J, leaving 16 bases between them. CDR3 sequence: CASSPEQGRGNQPQHF. The CDR3 region has the DNA TGCGCCAGCAGCCCGGAACAGGGAAGGGGCAATCAGCCCCAGCATTTT.

The chain links TRBV4-1 to TRBJ2-4; no clear D. The CDR3 sequence is 13 residues long. The ends were cut back, 4 bases at V and 8 bases at J, with 12 bases in the middle. Per the germline V gene, CDR1 is MGHRA and CDR2 is YSYEKL. The CDR3 DNA follows: TGCGCCAGCAGCCGCGTTGACGGCGACATTCAGTACTTC. Translated, it gives CASSRVDGDIQYF.

This chain uses TRBV4-1 with TRBJ2-7; 12 bases fit TRBD2. Trimming took 4 bases from V and 6 from J; bases not matched to a gene: 7. Germline lookup yields CDR1 MGHRA and CDR2 YSYEKL. The CDR3 is 15 amino acids. As DNA, the CDR3 is TGCGCCAGCAGCCCTGGGACTAGCGGGTTTAGCGAGCAGTACTTC. As protein: CASSPGTSGFSEQYF.

V and J are TRBV20-1 and TRBJ2-6, with 7 nucleotides matching TRBD1. CDR3 length: 17 amino acids. Germline assignment: CDR1 DFQATT and CDR2 SNEGSKA (reference sequence). V lost 5 bases to trimming and J lost 1 base; unmatched junction nucleotides: 11. CDR3 bases: TGCAGTGCTCCGCACCCCAGGGGGACGTCTGGGGCCAACGTCCTGACTTTC. Translating it yields CSAPHPRGTSGANVLTF.

This clonotype is medium-sized within its sample. The chain has TRBV27 and TRBJ2-7; perhaps D is TRBD1 or TRBD2 (5 bases each). Trimming stripped 5 bases from V and 0 bases from J, with 11 bases between. Germline V gene sequence: CDR1 MNHEY, CDR2 SMNVEV (reference sequence). The CDR3 consists of 14 residues. CDR3 loop: CASSDAGSSYEQYF. CDR3 nucleotide sequence: TGTGCCAGCAGTGATGCAGGGAGCTCCTACGAGCAGTACTTC.